A single T cell receptor (beta chain) is shown here with its context. As yet, its antigen is unknown. Researchers ran the PCR with 60 Vbeta and 13 Jbeta primers. Profiling relied on immunoSEQ multiplex PCR, and the TCRdb table lists in-frame clones only, not all of them. The data show 130,000 or so clones, with 65% to 75% seen just once and 6% to 8% held by the top ten. The sample is drawn from a study of cytomegalovirus exposure and HLA in healthy donors. CDR1 and CDR2 (germline): GTSNPN, SVGIG (reference sequence). V trimming: 3 bases; J trimming: 6 bases; junction bases outside the gene matches: 9. The CDR3 is 14 amino acids. Study findings and constraints: Fewer N-insertions than the roughly 670-donor mean were reportedly shown by an Asian-associated ancestry cluster in a later analysis. TCR beta V segments were, for the most part, productive about 87% or about 30% of the time in an earlier analysis. In a later analysis, TCR beta V- and J-gene trimming showed a link to a missense DCLRE1C variant. In a later analysis, across HLA loci, associated TCR counts were highest for DRB1, lowest for HLA-C.

The specimen was PBMCs. This TCR was recovered from a man aged 40-55 years in good health and CMV-seropositive. This chain uses TRBV30 with TRBJ2-7; 9 nucleotides align to TRBD1. The CDR3 spells CAWRAGTGFSEQYF. For the CDR3, the DNA is TGTGCCTGGAGGGCGGGGACAGGGTTTTCCGAGCAGTACTTC.